This is a list of T cell receptor beta chains from one sample in a study of T cells in narcolepsy. TCRdb keeps only in-frame clones here, not all; method: immunoSEQ multiplex PCR. This table has fewer than 30,000 clones, more than 80% appearing once. Sequences were obtained from CD45RA- memory CD4+ T cells from PBMCs. Receptors were obtained from a human donor with narcolepsy. Each CDR3 is given with its conserved first and last residue. Fields, in order: V gene, CDR3 protein.

v_gene: TRBV15; CDR3aa: CATSRVSGLGGETQYF
v_gene: TRBV30; CDR3aa: CAWRIHQGGSYEQYF
v_gene: TRBV7-3; CDR3aa: CASSSRTMISTDTQYF
v_gene: TRBV5-1; CDR3aa: CASSLGPSSYNEQFF
v_gene: TRBV7-2; CDR3aa: CASSFLTGGGDQPQHF
v_gene: TRBV7-2; CDR3aa: CASSRMGQSNQPQHF
v_gene: TRBV5-1; CDR3aa: CASSKGQGASEQYF
v_gene: TRBV2; CDR3aa: CASSPSELTGGSRDSGANVLTF
v_gene: TRBV7-2; CDR3aa: CASSLAREAAGGYGYTF
v_gene: TRBV18; CDR3aa: CASSRSGTSTDTQYF
v_gene: TRBV11-3; CDR3aa: CASSLTSGSNEQYF
v_gene: TRBV7-2; CDR3aa: CASSLSGGGDEQFF
v_gene: TRBV11-2; CDR3aa: CASSLAGQGHEQFF
v_gene: TRBV28; CDR3aa: CASIGQVTANTEAFF
v_gene: TRBV7-8; CDR3aa: CASSARLAGTGELFF
v_gene: TRBV7-8; CDR3aa: CASTSSDRGLNQPQHF
v_gene: TRBV4-2; CDR3aa: CASSQDRGDGYTF
v_gene: TRBV5-1; CDR3aa: CASSLGLRNEQFF